This T cell receptor (beta chain) emerged from a study of regulatory T cells in long-lasting Graves disease. Study context: Under 3 months of antithyroid drugs had been taken by newly diagnosed Graves' patients.

HTBI primers from iRepertoire and Arm-PCR of CDR3 regions yielded the TCR beta libraries. Each CDR3 protein is one row after TCRdb ran MiXCR on the multiplex PCR reads. The sample includes approximately 230,000 distinct CDR3 sequences, 18% seen only once; the top ten take approximately 20%. Time point of the sample: newly diagnosed GD, antithyroid drugs for less than 3 months. Extracted RNA from PBMCs served as the source of the TCR library. Between the trimmed V and J ends, which lost 5 bases and 3 bases, there was a span of 5 bases. The CDR3 is 11 amino acids. The germline V gene has CDR1 SNHLY and CDR2 FYNNEI. There are many counts of this clonotype.

This clonotype originated in a female donor with Graves disease. Sequenced material: peripheral blood mononuclear cells (PBMCs), taken at new diagnosis, from a patient treated with antithyroid drugs. The rearrangement joins TRBV2 to TRBJ2-7; the D is unclear. In DNA form, the CDR3 reads TGTGCCAGCAGTCGCAACTACGAGCAGTACTTC. Translated: CASSRNYEQYF.